The rows below give T cell receptor beta chains drawn from one sample of a study of blood T cells in healthy people across ages. TCRdb redid the calling of the 5' RACE reads with MiXCR, one entry per CDR3 protein. The profile shows some 1.5 million distinct CDR3 sequences, 40% to 45% of them singletons. The sequenced sample consisted of blood. These receptors came from a woman aged 18-29 years in good health. The CDR3 runs from the conserved cysteine through the conserved F or W. Each record gives: V gene, D gene, J gene, clone size, CDR3 DNA, CDR3 protein. The D gene is left open where the match is weak. Some rows mark clone size as missing; the rest say once, few, many or name a class of expanded clone.

>TRBV7-2|TRBD1|TRBJ2-5|.
TGTGCCAGCAGCTTAGTTGACAGGGCCCAAGAGACCCAGTACTTC
CASSLVDRAQETQYF
>TRBV11-3|TRBD2|TRBJ2-3|.
TGTGCCAGCAGCTTTAGCGGGGGGCACGCAGATACGCAGTATTTT
CASSFSGGHADTQYF
>TRBV10-2|.|TRBJ2-2|once
TGCGCCAGCGGGCAAGGTTACACCGGGGAGCTGTTTTTT
CASGQGYTGELFF
>TRBV12-3/TRBV12-4|TRBD1|TRBJ1-1|few
TGTGCCAGCAGTTGGGACAGGGAAAACACTGAAGCTTTCTTT
CASSWDRENTEAFF
>TRBV7-2|.|TRBJ1-2|few
TGTGCCAGCAGCTTAGCCGGGAATGGAGGGTATGGCTACACCTTC
CASSLAGNGGYGYTF
>TRBV20-1|.|TRBJ2-7|few
TGCAGTGCTCCGCAGGGGTCCGAGCAGTACTTC
CSAPQGSEQYF
>TRBV10-3|.|TRBJ2-7|.
TGTGCCATCAGTGAAGAGACGGTTTACAATGAGCAGTACTTC
CAISEETVYNEQYF
>TRBV3-1|.|TRBJ1-2|.
TGTGCCAGCAGCCAAGTAAATCCAAGCGGCTACACCTTC
CASSQVNPSGYTF
>TRBV7-9|.|TRBJ2-3|.
TGTGCCAGCAGCTTTGGACGGCGGTTAACAGATACGCAGTATTTT
CASSFGRRLTDTQYF
>TRBV30|.|TRBJ2-7|.
TGTGCCGGGAGTTTAACCTACGAGCAGTACTTC
CAGSLTYEQYF
>TRBV7-2|TRBD2|TRBJ2-3|many
TGTGCCAGCAGCTTACTAGCGGGGTCAGATACGCAGTATTTT
CASSLLAGSDTQYF
>TRBV5-5|.|TRBJ2-1|.
TGTGCCAGCAGCTTGGCTGGGGGTGTCGAGACCCAGTTCTTC
CASSLAGGVETQFF
>TRBV4-3|.|TRBJ2-7|few
TGCGCCAGCAGCCAAGACAGAGGGAGTAGGGAGCAGTACTTC
CASSQDRGSREQYF
>TRBV29-1|.|TRBJ2-2|.
TGCAGCGTGTTCGCCGCCACCGGGGAGCTGTTTTTT
CSVFAATGELFF
>TRBV20-1|TRBD2|TRBJ2-7|.
TGCAGTGTTAGAGACGGGGGACTAGCGGACTACGAGCAGTACTTC
CSVRDGGLADYEQYF
>TRBV28|TRBD1|TRBJ2-3|.
TGTGCCAGCAGCTGGGACAGAAGCACAGATACGCAGTATTTT
CASSWDRSTDTQYF
>TRBV6-1|TRBD1|TRBJ1-2|few
TGTGCCAGCAGCTTTGACAGGGGAGTAGGATCCTACTATGGCTACACCTTC
CASSFDRGVGSYYGYTF
>TRBV6-2/TRBV6-3|.|TRBJ1-4|few
TGTGCCAGCAGTCTTCGACGCGAAAAACTGTTTTTT
CASSLRREKLFF
>TRBV12-3/TRBV12-4|.|TRBJ1-5|few
TGTGCCAGCAGTCAGGACAGCCGTTACAATCAGCCCCAGCATTTT
CASSQDSRYNQPQHF
>TRBV25-1|.|TRBJ1-1|.
TGTGCCAGCAGTGTCAGGCGGTGGAACACTGAAGCTTTCTTT
CASSVRRWNTEAFF
>TRBV12-3/TRBV12-4|.|TRBJ2-2|.
TGTGCCAGCAGCCCCGTGAGCAGGTCTGCCGGGGAGCTGTTTTTT
CASSPVSRSAGELFF
>TRBV9|.|TRBJ1-6|few
TGTGCCAGCAGCGTAAGCTCGGACCTAGGTTCACCCCTCCACTTT
CASSVSSDLGSPLHF
>TRBV29-1|TRBD2|TRBJ2-5|.
TGCAGCGTTGAAAGGTGGGGGGGTGAGACCCAGTACTTC
CSVERWGGETQYF
>TRBV7-2|TRBD1|TRBJ2-3|.
TGTGCCCGCAGCTTATTTGGATACGGGACAGGGAACACAGATACGCAGTATTTT
CARSLFGYGTGNTDTQYF
>TRBV10-2|TRBD1|TRBJ1-2|few
TGCGCCAGCAGTGAGGCGGGGACAGGGCTTAACTATGGCTACACCTTC
CASSEAGTGLNYGYTF
>TRBV20-1|.|TRBJ1-2|few
TGCAGTGCTCCTGGGAGGATAGGGGCGGATTTTAACTATGGCTACACCTTC
CSAPGRIGADFNYGYTF
>TRBV7-6|.|TRBJ1-6|.
TGTGCCAGCAGCTTAGAGGGCGCCGAAAATACACCCCTCCACTTT
CASSLEGAENTPLHF
>TRBV7-7|.|TRBJ2-7|few
TGTGCTAGCAGCTCCTATCTCCGGACAGCAGCCCTCTCCTACGAGCAGTACTTC
CASSSYLRTAALSYEQYF
>TRBV6-2/TRBV6-3|TRBD2|TRBJ2-7|.
TGTGCCAGCAGCAAACGCGGGACTAGCGGGAGTTACGAGCAGTACTTC
CASSKRGTSGSYEQYF
>TRBV6-2/TRBV6-3|.|TRBJ2-7|.
TGTGCCAGCAGTTACGCAGGGTACGGTTACGAGCAGTACTTC
CASSYAGYGYEQYF
>TRBV11-2|.|TRBJ1-1|few
TGTGCCAGCAGCTTATGGCGAGAAGCTGAAGCTTTCTTT
CASSLWREAEAFF
>TRBV20-1|.|TRBJ2-3|.
TGCAGTGCTAGAGGAGACTTTTCGAACCCCACAGATACGCAGTATTTT
CSARGDFSNPTDTQYF
>TRBV10-3|.|TRBJ1-1|.
TGTGCCATCAGTGAGTCGGCCCCGCCTGAAGCTTTCTTT
CAISESAPPEAFF
>TRBV7-6|TRBD2|TRBJ2-5|.
TGTGCCAGCCAGGTCGGGGGGTCAATGGAGACCCAGTACTTC
CASQVGGSMETQYF
>TRBV20-1|.|TRBJ2-7|few
TGCAGTGCTATCGAGGGAAACTACTACGAGCAGTACTTC
CSAIEGNYYEQYF
>TRBV12-3/TRBV12-4|.|TRBJ1-1|.
TGTGCCAGCACTCCTGAGACGGTGAACACTGAAGCTTTCTTT
CASTPETVNTEAFF
>TRBV7-8|TRBD2|TRBJ2-3|.
TGTGCCAGCAGCTTGGGGACTAGCGGGATGGGAGATACGCAGTATTTT
CASSLGTSGMGDTQYF
>TRBV10-3|.|TRBJ2-1|.
TGTGCCATCAGTGAGTCTTTGGCAGCCCCCCATGAGCAGTTCTTC
CAISESLAAPHEQFF
>TRBV12-5|TRBD2|TRBJ2-3|.
TGTGCTAGTGGGGGACTAGCGGGGGCCTTCACAGATACGCAGTATTTT
CASGGLAGAFTDTQYF
>TRBV20-1|.|TRBJ1-2|many
TGCAGTGCTAGAGGTGGACAGTACTATGGCTACACCTTC
CSARGGQYYGYTF
>TRBV4-2|.|TRBJ1-5|.
TGTGCCAGCAGCCAAGGTGAGGGTATGGCCTATAGCAATCAGCCCCAGCATTTT
CASSQGEGMAYSNQPQHF
>TRBV5-4|.|TRBJ2-3|.
TGTGCCAGCAGCTTGCCTACGGGGGGCACAGATACGCAGTATTTT
CASSLPTGGTDTQYF
>TRBV28|.|TRBJ2-7|.
TGTGCCAGCAGTTTCACAGTCGGCTCCTACGAGCAGTACTTC
CASSFTVGSYEQYF
>TRBV11-2|TRBD2|TRBJ2-1|.
TGTGCCAGCAGCCCGGGAGGGTGGGGGGAGTCTTACAATGAGCAGTTCTTC
CASSPGGWGESYNEQFF
>TRBV28|.|TRBJ1-5|.
TGTGCCAGCAGTCCAGGGGTTCAGCCCCAGCATTTT
CASSPGVQPQHF
>TRBV6-4|.|TRBJ2-7|.
TGTGCCAAGATCTCCCAGGGACGATCCGCATACGAGCAGTACTTC
CAKISQGRSAYEQYF
>TRBV4-3|.|TRBJ2-3|.
TGCGCCAGCAGCCAAATAGCGCAGAGTAGCACAGATACGCAGTATTTT
CASSQIAQSSTDTQYF
>TRBV12-3/TRBV12-4|.|TRBJ2-5|many
TGCGCCAGCAGCCGGGACTTACAAGAGACCCAGTACTTC
CASSRDLQETQYF
>TRBV24-1|.|TRBJ2-2|.
TGTGCCACCAGTGGCAAAGGGTTCACCGGGGAGCTGTTTTTT
CATSGKGFTGELFF
>TRBV7-8|TRBD2|TRBJ2-7|.
TGTGCCAGCAGCTCGGGAGGTACCTCCTACGAGCAGTACTTC
CASSSGGTSYEQYF
>TRBV12-3/TRBV12-4|.|TRBJ1-6|.
TGTGCCAGCAGCTACGAACCGGGGGGATCACCCCTCCACTTT
CASSYEPGGSPLHF
>TRBV14|TRBD2|TRBJ2-1|.
TGTGCCAGCAGCCAAGGTGTCGGGGGGGCCTGCAATGAGCAGTTCTTC
CASSQGVGGACNEQFF
>TRBV7-9|.|TRBJ2-1|.
TGTGCCAGCAGCTTAGTTGATCACAATGAGCAGTTCTTC
CASSLVDHNEQFF
>TRBV20-1|TRBD1|TRBJ1-1|.
TGCAGTGCTGAAGACAGGGCGGTCACTGAAGCTTTCTTT
CSAEDRAVTEAFF